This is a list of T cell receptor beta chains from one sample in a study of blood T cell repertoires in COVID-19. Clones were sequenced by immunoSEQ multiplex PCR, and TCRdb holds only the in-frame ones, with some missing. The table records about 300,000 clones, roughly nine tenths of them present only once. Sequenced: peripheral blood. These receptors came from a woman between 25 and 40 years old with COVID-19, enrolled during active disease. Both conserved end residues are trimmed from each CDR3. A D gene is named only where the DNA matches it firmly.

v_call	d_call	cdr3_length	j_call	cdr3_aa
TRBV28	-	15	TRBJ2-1	ASSLLTGKSSYNEQF
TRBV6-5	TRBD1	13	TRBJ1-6	ASSYDRVNNSPLH
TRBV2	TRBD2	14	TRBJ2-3	ASRPERGDSTDTQY
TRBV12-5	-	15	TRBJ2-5	ASGLGRPGGSQETQY
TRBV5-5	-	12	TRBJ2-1	ASSYGTRYNEQF
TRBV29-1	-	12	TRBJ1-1	SVSWAGAATEAF
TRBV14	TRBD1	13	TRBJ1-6	ASSPRTGRDSPLH
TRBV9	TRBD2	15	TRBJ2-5	ASSSGLAGGGQETQY
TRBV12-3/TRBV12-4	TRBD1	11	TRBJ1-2	ASTPQTGLGYT
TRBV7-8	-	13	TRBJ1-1	ASSLLGGMNTEAF
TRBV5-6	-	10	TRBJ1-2	ASSQTNYGYT
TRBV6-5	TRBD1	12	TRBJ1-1	ASSYEDRATEAF
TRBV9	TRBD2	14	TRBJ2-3	ASSVGGGGITDTQY
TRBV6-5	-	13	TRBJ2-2	ASSRTALLTGELF
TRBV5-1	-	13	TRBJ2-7	ASSFTGGASYEQY
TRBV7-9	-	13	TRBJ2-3	ASSRPGLSTDTQY
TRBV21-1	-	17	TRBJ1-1	ASSNLNRGDKTPDTEAF
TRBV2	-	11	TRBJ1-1	ASSKEGRTEAF
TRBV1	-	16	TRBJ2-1	TSSQHAGNSSSYNEQF
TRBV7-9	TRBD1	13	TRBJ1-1	ASSSRQGRVAEAF
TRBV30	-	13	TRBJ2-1	AWSPVRGSYNEQF
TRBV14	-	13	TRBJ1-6	ASSQVTGYNSPLH
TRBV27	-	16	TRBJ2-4	ASSLQSPGTLAKNIQY
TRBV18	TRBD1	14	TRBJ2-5	ASSPPDRGSGETQY
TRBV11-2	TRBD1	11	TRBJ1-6	ASSPGQATPLH
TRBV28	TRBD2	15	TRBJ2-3	ASRESSGGADTDTQY
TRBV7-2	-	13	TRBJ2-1	ASSLRAGRYNEQF
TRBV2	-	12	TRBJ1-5	ASSALMTNQPQH
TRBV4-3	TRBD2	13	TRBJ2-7	ASSQDLADTYEQY
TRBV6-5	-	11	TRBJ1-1	ASSRRRNTEAF
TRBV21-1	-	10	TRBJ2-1	ASSNALHEQF
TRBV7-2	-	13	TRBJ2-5	ASSLGPLRKETQY
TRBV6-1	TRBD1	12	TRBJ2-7	ASSEGQGSYEQY
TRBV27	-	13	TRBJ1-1	ASSDSLAILTEAF